This T cell receptor (beta chain) was found in a study of blood T cell repertoires in COVID-19. The wider study: The cDNA or gDNA used as material had been derived from T cells, B-cell-depleted T cells, or PBMCs.

Profiling relied on immunoSEQ multiplex PCR, and the TCRdb table lists in-frame clones only, not all of them. This table has roughly 160,000 clones, approximately 90% appearing once. The material sequenced was peripheral blood. The TCR sequence derives from a man aged 18 to 29 with acute or convalescent COVID-19.

The CDR3 sequence is CASSLDLYEKLFF. CDR3 nucleotides: TGTGCCAGCAGTTTAGATCTTTATGAAAAACTGTTTTTT. The chain uses TRBV12-3 or TRBV12-4 and TRBJ1-4; unclear D gene. The CDR3 extends over 13 amino acids. V was cut by 1 base and J by 6 bases, with 6 bases left in between.